A selection of T cell receptor beta chains follows, all from one sample in a study of blood T cell repertoires in COVID-19. TCRdb keeps only in-frame clones here, not all; method: immunoSEQ multiplex PCR. The top ten hold roughly 2.4% of the sample, which has about 120,000 clones, 75% to 90% seen once. Sequencing input: peripheral blood. The receptors come from a young man with acute or convalescent COVID-19. CDR3s include the opening cysteine and the closing phenylalanine or tryptophan. A D gene is named only where the DNA matches it firmly. Not every row has a clone size; where given, it reads once, few, many or a size class.

TRBJ2-1	NA	TRBD2	TRBV4-1	TGCGCCAGCAGCCCAAGTGGGGGACTAGCGGGGGGGCCCCGTGAGCAGTTCTTC	CASSPSGGLAGGPREQFF
TRBJ2-3	NA	NA	TRBV5-1	TGCGCCAGCAGCTTGGAGGGGCGGATAATGGGGACAGATACGCAGTATTTT	CASSLEGRIMGTDTQYF
TRBJ2-3	NA	TRBD2	TRBV10-3	TGTGCCATCAGTGAGTCACCTAGCGGGTCTAGTACAGATACGCAGTATTTT	CAISESPSGSSTDTQYF
TRBJ2-7	NA	TRBD1	TRBV5-6	TGTGCCAGCAGCTTGGGACAGGGGGCCTACGAGCAGTACTTC	CASSLGQGAYEQYF
TRBJ1-2	few	TRBD1	TRBV13	TGTGCCAGCAGCCCCGGGACAGAAACTAACTATGGCTACACCTTC	CASSPGTETNYGYTF
TRBJ1-5	NA	NA	TRBV7-2	TGTGCCAGCAGCCCCGACCGACTCGGTCAGCCCCAGCATTTT	CASSPDRLGQPQHF
TRBJ1-5	NA	TRBD1	TRBV27	TGTGCCAGCAGTTTATACCCAGGGGGCGGTCAGCCCCAGCATTTT	CASSLYPGGGQPQHF
TRBJ2-2	once	NA	TRBV5-1	TGCGCCAGCAGCCCAGGGTTTGTGGACACCGGGGAGCTGTTTTTT	CASSPGFVDTGELFF
TRBJ2-5	NA	TRBD1	TRBV30	TGTGCCTTAAATAGGGACAGGGGTGAGACCCAGTACTTC	CALNRDRGETQYF
TRBJ1-5	NA	NA	TRBV5-6	TGTGCCAGCAGCTTGGAAGGGAGTAGCAATCAGCCCCAGCATTTT	CASSLEGSSNQPQHF
TRBJ2-2	NA	NA	TRBV9	TGTGCCAGCAGCAAGGGGGGGCGGTTCCCCGGGGAGCTGTTTTTT	CASSKGGRFPGELFF
TRBJ1-1	NA	TRBD1	TRBV25-1	TGTGCCAGCAGTGACAGGAAAACAGGGGCCCCGAACACTGAAGCTTTCTTT	CASSDRKTGAPNTEAFF
TRBJ2-1	NA	NA	TRBV12-3/TRBV12-4	TGTGCCAGCAGTTTAGACCGGGAGCAGTTCTTC	CASSLDREQFF
TRBJ2-7	few	TRBD1	TRBV11-2	TGTGCCAGCAGCCCACCGGGACAGGGGGGATACGAGCAGTACTTC	CASSPPGQGGYEQYF
TRBJ2-5	NA	NA	TRBV7-6	TGTGCCAGCAGCCCCCCCGCTAGGGCAGGGGATCTGTACTTC	CASSPPARAGDLYF
TRBJ1-1	NA	TRBD1	TRBV19	TGTGCCAGTAGTACCCCGACAGGGCGGAACACTGAAGCTTTCTTT	CASSTPTGRNTEAFF
TRBJ2-1	NA	TRBD2	TRBV7-6	TGTGCCAGCAGCTTAACACCGGGACTAGCGGGGGAGGAGCAGTTCTTC	CASSLTPGLAGEEQFF
TRBJ1-4	NA	TRBD1	TRBV4-3	TGCGCCAGCAGCCAAGCGTATGAAACAGGGGCAACTAATGAAAAACTGTTTTTT	CASSQAYETGATNEKLFF
TRBJ1-1	NA	TRBD1	TRBV19	TGTGCCAGTAGGTCCACAGGGGCCGGTAACACTGAAGCTTTCTTT	CASRSTGAGNTEAFF
TRBJ2-1	NA	TRBD2	TRBV27	TGTGCCAGCAGTTTATTGGGGGGGGTATACAATGAGCAGTTCTTC	CASSLLGGVYNEQFF
TRBJ1-5	NA	NA	TRBV2	TGTGCCAGCAGTGAGTTTCTGGGGGCAGGCAATCAGCCCCAGCATTTT	CASSEFLGAGNQPQHF
TRBJ2-7	NA	TRBD1	TRBV5-6	TGTGCCAGCAGCTTGGGGGGGACAGCCCTTCGGTTAGCCGAGCAGTACTTC	CASSLGGTALRLAEQYF
TRBJ2-5	NA	TRBD2	TRBV7-2	TGTGCCAGCAGCTTAGCGCCTAGCGGACAAGAGACCCAGTACTTC	CASSLAPSGQETQYF
TRBJ2-2	NA	TRBD1	TRBV6-4	TGTGCCAGCAGGGCCGACAGGGGCACCGGGGAGCTGTTTTTT	CASRADRGTGELFF
TRBJ1-4	NA	NA	TRBV4-3	TGCGCCAGCAGCCAAGATATTTCCGGGTGGGAGGATGAAAAACTGTTTTTT	CASSQDISGWEDEKLFF
TRBJ1-1	NA	TRBD1	TRBV2	TGTGCCACTACAGGGGGCACTGAAGCTTTCTTT	CATTGGTEAFF
TRBJ1-1	once	TRBD1	TRBV6-2/TRBV6-3	TGTGCCAGCAGTTACGACAGGGGCGGACGGAACACTGAAGCTTTCTTT	CASSYDRGGRNTEAFF
TRBJ2-1	NA	NA	TRBV25-1	TGTGCCAGCAGTGGGGGCTTGACCTACAATGAGCAGTTCTTC	CASSGGLTYNEQFF
TRBJ2-1	NA	TRBD2	TRBV7-3	TGTGCCAGCAGCCCGGACCGGGGGGCCTACAATGAGCAGTTCTTC	CASSPDRGAYNEQFF
TRBJ2-3	NA	TRBD2	TRBV18	TGTGCCAGCTCACCACCTTTAGCGGGGGCGCCGGGGACAGATACGCAGTATTTT	CASSPPLAGAPGTDTQYF
TRBJ2-7	few	NA	TRBV29-1	TGCAGCGTTGAAGAGGGCTCAGCCCACGAGCAGTACTTC	CSVEEGSAHEQYF
TRBJ2-7	NA	NA	TRBV10-3	TGTGCCATCAACGGCAGGGACTCCTACGAGCAGTACTTC	CAINGRDSYEQYF
TRBJ1-2	NA	NA	TRBV5-6	TGTGCCAGCAGCGGCGGGCCGCCTAACTATGGCTACACCTTC	CASSGGPPNYGYTF
TRBJ2-2	NA	TRBD2	TRBV19	TGTGCCAGTAGGGTAATAGCGGGAAGGGACACCGGGGAGCTGTTTTTT	CASRVIAGRDTGELFF
TRBJ2-6	NA	NA	TRBV5-5	TGTGCCAGCAGCCCGTTTGGGCGGGCTGGGGCCAACGTCCTGACTTTC	CASSPFGRAGANVLTF
TRBJ1-1	NA	NA	TRBV3-1/TRBV3-2	TGTGCCAGCAGCCAAGGGCGGAGGCGTGAAGCTTTCTTT	CASSQGRRREAFF
TRBJ2-2	few	NA	TRBV27	TGTGCCAGCAGTTTAAGTGGTAGCGCCGGGGAGCTGTTTTTT	CASSLSGSAGELFF
TRBJ1-3	NA	TRBD1	TRBV7-9	TGTGCCAGCAGCTTCCGATTACAGGGGCAGCTTGTATCTGGAAACACCATATATTTT	CASSFRLQGQLVSGNTIYF
TRBJ2-2	NA	TRBD2	TRBV4-2	TGTGCCAGCAGCCTGAGCGGGGAGGGCACCGGGGAGCTGTTTTTT	CASSLSGEGTGELFF
TRBJ1-4	NA	NA	TRBV9	TGTGCCAGCAGCGTAGAGCCCGGTGAAAAACTGTTTTTT	CASSVEPGEKLFF
TRBJ2-5	NA	TRBD2	TRBV5-6	TGTGCCAGCAGCTTGTTAGCGGGAGGGCGGGGGACCCAAGAGACCCAGTACTTC	CASSLLAGGRGTQETQYF
TRBJ1-2	once	NA	TRBV5-8	TGTGCCAGCAGCAGGGGACATCCCTATGGCTACACCTTC	CASSRGHPYGYTF
TRBJ2-7	NA	TRBD1	TRBV6-6	TGTGCCAGCAGCGCCGGGACAGGGAATCAGTACTTC	CASSAGTGNQYF
TRBJ2-2	NA	NA	TRBV14	TGTGCCAGCAGCCAATTGGGTAGCGGAGAAACCGGGGAGCTGTTTTTT	CASSQLGSGETGELFF
TRBJ1-3	NA	TRBD1	TRBV5-1	TGCGCCAGCAGCCCCCGGACAGGGGATGGAAACACCATATATTTT	CASSPRTGDGNTIYF
TRBJ2-3	NA	NA	TRBV9	TGTGCCAGCAGCGCCACCGGGGGGCGGGTGGGAGATACGCAGTATTTT	CASSATGGRVGDTQYF
TRBJ1-2	NA	NA	TRBV3-1/TRBV3-2	TGTGCCAGCAGACATCGGGACAATTATGGCTACACCTTC	CASRHRDNYGYTF